What follows are 30 T cell receptor beta chains derived from one specimen sequenced in a study of T cells in localized non-small cell lung cancer. Only in-frame clones appear in the TCRdb table, and some are missing; sequencing was by immunoSEQ multiplex PCR. The data hold about 28,000 clones, with around 90% observed a single time. Here the sequenced sample was peripheral blood, taken before any cancer treatment. These receptors all stem from a woman aged 18-49 years with stage I lung adenocarcinoma.

This clone was seen more than once but under ten times. The V gene is TRBV5-5, the J gene TRBJ1-4; D unresolved. The CDR3 contains 12 residues. CDR1 is SGHKS and CDR2 is YYEKEE in the germline V gene (reference sequence). Trimming took off 10 bases at V and 8 bases at J, with 15 bases between the two ends. CDR3 nucleotides: TGTGCCGCGAGCCTGGATCGAGAAAAACTGTTTTTT. Its translation: CAASLDREKLFF.

The gene calls are TRBV7-7 and TRBJ2-2; D gene uncertain. Trimming took 5 bases from V and 3 from J, leaving 16 bases between them. The germline CDR1 and CDR2 sequences are SSHAT and FNYEAQ (reference sequence). The CDR3 is made up of 16 amino acids. CDR3 sequence: CASSLTNRRDTGELFF. The DNA of the CDR3 is TGTGCCAGCAGCCTTACGAATAGAAGGGACACCGGGGAGCTGTTTTTT.

The chain recombines TRBV28 with TRBJ1-5, with a tentative D call TRBD1 (6 bases). This CDR3 has 15 amino acids. From germline, CDR1 is MDHEN and CDR2 SYDVKM. The V gene lost 0 bases and the J gene lost 1 base, with 7 bases spanning the gap. This chain's CDR3 is CASSLWGASNQPQHF. CDR3 nucleotides: TGTGCCAGCAGTTTATGGGGGGCCAGCAATCAGCCCCAGCATTTT. Together with reference TRBV28 and TRBJ1-5, the CDR3 gives the full variable domain: DVKVTQSSRYLVKRTGEKVFLECVQDMDHENMFWYRQDPGLGLRLIYFSYDVKMKEKGDIPEGYSVSREKKERFSLILESASTNQTSMYLCASSLWGASNQPQHFGDGTRLSIL.

The chain joins TRBV6-6 to TRBJ1-1, with D maybe TRBD1 (5 bases). Germline assignment: CDR1 MNHNY and CDR2 SVGAGI (reference sequence). Trimming removed 7 bases at V and 4 bases at J, with 13 bases between. The CDR3 runs 13 residues. CDR3 protein: CASTLSDSTEAFF. The CDR3 DNA sequence: TGTGCCAGCACCTTATCCGACAGCACTGAAGCTTTCTTT.

The chain combines TRBV11-3 with TRBJ2-7, with D unresolved. V was clipped by 2 bases and J by 7 bases, with 15 bases between them. Germline V lookup: CDR1 SGHNT, CDR2 YENEEA. The CDR3 contains 14 residues. The CDR3 reads CASSLRVSPGEQYF. The CDR3 DNA reads as TGTGCCAGCAGCTTAAGGGTTTCCCCCGGGGAGCAGTACTTC.

This clone was picked up one time. The genes are TRBV18 and TRBJ2-1, with D unclear. The CDR3 has 16 amino acids. The V end was cut by 3 bases, the J end by 4 bases, with 16 bases between. Germline V lookup: CDR1 KGHSH, CDR2 LQKENI. The CDR3 spells CASSPTVTAMYNEQFF. DNA for the CDR3: TGTGCCAGCTCACCTACAGTCACAGCCATGTACAATGAGCAGTTCTTC.

The rearrangement links TRBV28 to TRBJ1-1; unclear D gene. This CDR3 has 13 residues. CDR1 and CDR2 (germline): MDHEN, SYDVKM. V lost 8 bases, J lost 1 base, and 11 bases lay in between. The CDR3 DNA is TGTGCCAGCTGGACCGAAACGAACACTGAAGCTTTCTTT. Protein: CASWTETNTEAFF. Complete variable domain (other parts from reference TRBV28 and TRBJ1-1): DVKVTQSSRYLVKRTGEKVFLECVQDMDHENMFWYRQDPGLGLRLIYFSYDVKMKEKGDIPEGYSVSREKKERFSLILESASTNQTSMYLCASWTETNTEAFFGQGTRLTVV.

The chain employs TRBV11-2 and TRBJ1-1, with a weak D call TRBD1 (5 bases). The CDR3 runs to 17 residues. The germline gives CDR1 SGHAT, CDR2 FQNNGV. The V end was cut by 2 bases, the J end by 2 bases, with 18 bases between. The CDR3 DNA sequence: TGTGCCAGCAGCTTAATGGCACTGCTGGGGCCAAACACTGAAGCTTTCTTT. It is translated as CASSLMALLGPNTEAFF.

V gene TRBV7-8 combines with J gene TRBJ1-1; a possible D gene is TRBD1 (5 bases). Germline lookup yields CDR1 SGHVS and CDR2 FQNEAQ. The CDR3 is 14 residues long. Trimming took off 1 base at V and 5 bases at J, with 11 bases between the two ends. CDR3 amino acids: CASSLGGTRTEAFF. DNA for the CDR3: TGTGCCAGCAGCTTAGGAGGGACGCGAACTGAAGCTTTCTTT.

The chain combines TRBV10-2 with TRBJ1-1, with unresolved D. Trimming removed 4 bases from V and 1 base from J, with 7 bases in between. Germline values: CDR1 WSHSY, CDR2 SAAADI. This CDR3 region has 13 residues. DNA of the CDR3: TGCGCCAGCAGTGTGGACGAGAACACTGAAGCTTTCTTT. Translated: CASSVDENTEAFF.

V is TRBV5-1 and J is TRBJ2-5, with D uncertain. The CDR3 has 15 amino acids. The V end lost 1 base, the J end lost 4 bases, and 14 bases lay between the germline ends. Germline CDR1 and CDR2: SGHRS and YFSETQ. This CDR3 reads CASSLFGQSRETQYF. CDR3 sequence (DNA): TGCGCCAGCAGCTTGTTCGGCCAGTCGAGAGAGACCCAGTACTTC.

The CDR3 sequence: CASSEPDQRQFF. CDR3 in DNA: TGTGCCAGCAGTGAACCGGACCAACGGCAGTTCTTC. V gene TRBV2 combines with J gene TRBJ2-1, with D unresolved. V was shortened by 2 bases and J by 12 bases, with 11 bases between the two germline ends. The CDR3 extends over 12 amino acids. Per germline, CDR1 SNHLY and CDR2 FYNNEI.

The rearrangement links TRBV11-3 to TRBJ2-3; 8 nucleotides line up with TRBD1. CDR3 size: 13 residues. V shed 10 bases, J shed 4 bases, and the junction held 7 bases outside the gene matches. Germline V lookup: CDR1 SGHNT, CDR2 YENEEA. The CDR3 here is CAKRTGGSDTQYF. In DNA, the CDR3 is TGTGCCAAGCGTACAGGGGGATCAGATACGCAGTATTTT. The entire variable domain, with the rest obtained from reference TRBV11-3 and TRBJ2-3, is as follows: EAGVVQSPRYKIIEKKQPVAFWCNPISGHNTLYWYLQNLGQGPELLIRYENEEAVDDSQLPKDRFSAERLKGVDSTLKIQPAELGDSAVYLCAKRTGGSDTQYFGPGTRLTVL.

The J gene is TRBJ2-5, the V gene TRBV13, with D perhaps given as TRBD1 or TRBD2 (5 bases each). The CDR3 extends over 12 amino acids. Per germline, CDR1 PRHDT and CDR2 FYEKMQ (reference sequence). The V end lost 4 bases, the J end lost 13 bases, and 16 bases lay between the germline ends. DNA of the CDR3: TGTGCCAGCAGCTCCGTCGGGGCCCCCTTGTACTTC. It encodes CASSSVGAPLYF.

The V gene is TRBV5-6, the J gene TRBJ1-2, with D maybe TRBD1 (6 bases). The germline V gene encodes CDR1 SGHDT and CDR2 YYEEEE. This CDR3 comprises 16 residues. The ends were cut back, 0 bases at V and 6 bases at J, with 18 bases in the middle. The CDR3: CASSLVGDIKRDGYTF. The DNA for the CDR3 is TGTGCCAGCAGCTTGGTGGGGGACATCAAAAGGGATGGCTACACCTTC.

The gene calls are TRBV5-1 and TRBJ2-5; D is unclear. CDR3 length: 15 amino acids. CDR1 SGHRS and CDR2 YFSETQ come from the germline V gene. V lost 0 bases to trimming and J lost 1 base, with 10 bases between them. In nucleotides, the CDR3 is TGCGCCAGCAGCTTGGACCGGGCCCCCCAAGAGACCCAGTACTTC. Encoded protein: CASSLDRAPQETQYF.

The chain links TRBV9 to TRBJ2-2, with D unclear. Per germline, CDR1 SGDLS and CDR2 YYNGEE. The CDR3 extends over 14 amino acids. Trimming left V 0 bases short and J 6 bases short, with 9 bases between. CDR3 sequence reads: CASSVEPEPGELFF. The DNA of the CDR3 is TGTGCCAGCAGCGTAGAACCTGAGCCCGGGGAGCTGTTTTTT.

This clone was detected once. The CDR3: CASSLTGLNTEAFF. The CDR3 DNA reads TGTGCCAGCAGCTTGACAGGGTTGAACACTGAAGCTTTCTTT. This chain links TRBV7-3 with TRBJ1-1, with 7 positions matching TRBD1. This CDR3 comprises 14 residues. V was clipped by 3 bases and J by 0 bases; unmatched bases: 1. Looked up from germline, CDR1 is SGHTA and CDR2 is FQGTGA.

The chain carries TRBV7-3 and TRBJ2-3, with TRBD1 matching over 9 bases. Germline V CDR1 and CDR2: SGHTA, FQGTGA. The length of the CDR3 is 15 residues. Germline trimming cut 4 bases from V and 0 bases from J; bases unmatched to any gene: 2. The CDR3 region is CASSSTGGSTDTQYF. CDR3 coding DNA: TGTGCCAGCAGCTCGACAGGGGGAAGCACAGATACGCAGTATTTT. The full variable domain, in which reference TRBV7-3 and TRBJ2-3 provide the parts outside the CDR3, is GAGVSQTPSNKVTEKGKYVELRCDPISGHTALYWYRQSLGQGPEFLIYFQGTGAADDSGLPNDRFFAVRPEGSVSTLKIQRTERGDSAVYLCASSSTGGSTDTQYFGPGTRLTVL.

The chain joins TRBV10-3 to TRBJ2-7; TRBD1 is a possible D gene (5 bases). The CDR3 loop spans 13 amino acids. The V gene lost 4 bases and the J gene lost 2 bases, with 9 bases spanning the gap. CDR1 is ENHRY, CDR2 SYGVKD, per germline. CDR3 loop: CAISGRVTYEQYF. The CDR3 DNA reads as TGTGCCATCAGTGGCAGGGTCACCTACGAGCAGTACTTC.

The gene calls are TRBV11-3 and TRBJ2-1; TRBD2 matches at 7 bases. The V gene's germline CDR1 is SGHNT and CDR2 YENEEA. V was clipped by 0 bases and J by 0 bases; unmatched bases: 8. The CDR3 covers 18 residues. CDR3 bases: TGTGCCAGCAGCTTAGATCCCCCACTAGCGAACTCCTACAATGAGCAGTTCTTC. Protein product: CASSLDPPLANSYNEQFF.

The CDR3 region has the DNA TGTGCCAGCACCGACAGGACGAAGAGCTCCTACGAGCAGTACTTC. This translates into CASTDRTKSSYEQYF. The rearrangement links TRBV6-6 to TRBJ2-7; D is perhaps TRBD1 (6 bases). CDR1 is MNHNY, CDR2 SVGAGI, per germline (reference sequence). The V and J ends lost 7 bases and 0 bases respectively, with 16 bases between them. This CDR3 comprises 15 residues.

This CDR3 is CASSPGRANTYEQYF. The CDR3 region has the DNA TGCGCCAGCAGCCCCGGGCGGGCTAATACCTACGAGCAGTACTTC. The chain employs TRBV4-1 and TRBJ2-7; D is possibly TRBD2 (5 bases). The germline V gene has CDR1 MGHRA and CDR2 YSYEKL. This CDR3 is 15 amino acids long. The V end was cut by 4 bases, the J end by 2 bases, with 15 bases between.

The chain recombines TRBV9 with TRBJ2-3; 8 nucleotides align to TRBD1. The CDR3 has 14 amino acids. Germline trimming cut 3 bases from V and 4 bases from J; bases unmatched to any gene: 4. Germline V gene sequence: CDR1 SGDLS, CDR2 YYNGEE. The DNA for the CDR3 is TGTGCCAGCAGCGCCGGACAGGGCCCAGATACGCAGTATTTT. Protein sequence: CASSAGQGPDTQYF.

This chain connects TRBV5-5 to TRBJ1-1; D is unclear. V gave up 0 bases and J gave up 1 base, with 16 bases separating them. The CDR3 sequence is 17 residues long. The germline V gene has CDR1 SGHKS and CDR2 YYEKEE (reference sequence). The DNA for the CDR3 is TGTGCCAGCAGCTTGGAAATAATGTATGGTGAGAACACTGAAGCTTTCTTT. Protein: CASSLEIMYGENTEAFF.

The J gene is TRBJ2-7, the V gene TRBV29-1, with unresolved D. The CDR3 loop spans 13 amino acids. The ends were cut back, 7 bases at V and 5 bases at J, with 18 bases in the middle. From germline, CDR1 is SQVTM and CDR2 ANQGSEA. The CDR3 region is CSALPPGRHEQYF. The CDR3 coding sequence is TGCAGCGCCTTGCCTCCAGGTCGCCACGAGCAGTACTTC.

This clone occurred once. This rearrangement joins TRBV5-1 to TRBJ2-4; 9 bases fit TRBD2. V shed 0 bases, J shed 1 base, and the junction held 2 bases outside the gene matches. This CDR3 comprises 16 residues. Germline V gene lookup returns CDR1 SGHRS and CDR2 YFSETQ. CDR3 region: CASSLVAGGAKNIQYF. The CDR3, as DNA: TGCGCCAGCAGCTTGGTGGCGGGAGGGGCCAAAAACATTCAGTACTTC. The full variable domain, with the rest looked up from reference TRBV5-1 and TRBJ2-4, is KAGVTQTPRYLIKTRGQQVTLSCSPISGHRSVSWYQQTPGQGLQFLFEYFSETQRNKGNFPGRFSGRQFSNSRSEMNVSTLELGDSALYLCASSLVAGGAKNIQYFGAGTRLSVL.

This chain connects TRBV14 to TRBJ1-2; no clear D. The germline gives CDR1 SGHDN, CDR2 FVKESK. V was trimmed by 3 bases and J by 0 bases, leaving 2 bases between them. The CDR3 has 12 amino acids. The chain's CDR3 is CASSQSNYGYTF. CDR3 coding DNA: TGTGCCAGCAGCCAGTCTAACTATGGCTACACCTTC.

The gene calls are TRBV7-9 and TRBJ2-5, with D possibly matching TRBD1 (5 bases). Looked up from germline, CDR1 is SEHNR and CDR2 is FQNEAQ (reference sequence). Between the trimmed V and J ends, which lost 2 bases and 2 bases, there was a span of 12 bases. The CDR3 covers 15 residues. The CDR3 here is CASSLRGLFQETQYF. The CDR3 DNA follows: TGTGCCAGCAGCTTAAGGGGTCTTTTTCAAGAGACCCAGTACTTC.

V is TRBV11-3 and J is TRBJ2-3; no clear D gene. CDR1 SGHNT and CDR2 YENEEA come from the germline V gene. Trimming took 2 bases from V and 0 from J, leaving 6 bases between them. The CDR3 has 14 residues. The CDR3 reads CASSLLRSTDTQYF. The CDR3, as DNA: TGTGCCAGCAGCTTACTACGGAGCACAGATACGCAGTATTTT.